The 28 T cell receptor beta chains given below trace back to one sample, sequenced in a study of a mutant IDH1 vaccine in newly diagnosed glioma. Repertoires were generated with immunoSEQ multiplex PCR, while TCRdb's copy carries only in-frame clones and drops some. This table has about 40,000 clones, 82% appearing once. Their antigens remain unidentified. Time point reported: week 47, end of study. Each dose delivered 300 ug of mutant IDH1 20-mer peptide subcutaneously with imiquimod. Sequencing used PBMCs, obtained from a glioma patient whose treatment included an IDH1 peptide vaccine. These receptor sequences come from a man between 18 and 35 years old with glioma. Some clones in this sample may be carry-over from other donors' samples.

V usage is TRBV30 and J usage is TRBJ1-4; 7 bases fit TRBD1. With V trimmed by 0 bases and J by 7 bases, 8 bases remained unmatched. Germline CDR1 reads GTSNPN; CDR2 reads SVGIG (reference sequence). The CDR3 sequence is 15 residues long. The CDR3 protein is CAWSVQGQRAEKLFF. DNA for the CDR3: TGTGCCTGGAGTGTACAGGGACAGAGGGCTGAAAAACTGTTTTTT.

In this sample, this clone turned up once. The chain links TRBV30 to TRBJ2-5; D is uncertain. CDR1 is GTSNPN and CDR2 is SVGIG in the germline V gene (reference sequence). Trimming took off 0 bases at V and 7 bases at J, with 15 bases between the two ends. The CDR3 is 14 amino acids. The DNA for the CDR3 is TGTGCCTGGAGTGTTTGGCAGGATAGATGGACCCAGTACTTC. Protein product: CAWSVWQDRWTQYF.

This clone was observed a few times. The chain is built from TRBV28 and TRBJ2-7; the D gene is possibly TRBD2 (6 bases). There are 14 residues in the CDR3. V was trimmed by 5 bases and J by 2 bases, leaving 13 bases between them. From germline, CDR1 is MDHEN and CDR2 SYDVKM. Here the CDR3 reads CASSRAGYPYEQYF. The CDR3, as DNA: TGTGCCAGCAGTCGTGCGGGGTACCCCTACGAGCAGTACTTC.

This sequence joins TRBV7-3 and TRBJ2-5; TRBD2 is a possible D gene (5 bases). CDR1 and CDR2 from the germline V gene are SGHTA and FQGTGA. The CDR3 is 13 residues long. Trimming removed 2 bases at V and 4 bases at J, with 8 bases between. CDR3 sequence reads: CASSLGGGETQYF. Here the CDR3 DNA reads TGTGCCAGCAGCTTAGGTGGAGGAGAGACCCAGTACTTC.

The rearrangement joins TRBV30 to TRBJ1-2; D not resolved. Germline values: CDR1 GTSNPN, CDR2 SVGIG (reference sequence). The CDR3 consists of 13 residues. V lost 5 bases to trimming and J lost 0 bases, with 10 bases between them. Here the CDR3 DNA reads TGTGCCTGGGCGGATGGGGCTAACTATGGCTACACCTTC. Encoded protein: CAWADGANYGYTF.

This clone was observed once. The chain carries TRBV28 and TRBJ1-5; D is unclear. The V gene's germline CDR1 is MDHEN and CDR2 SYDVKM. This CDR3 is built from 13 residues. V lost 8 bases, J lost 0 bases, and 8 bases lay in between. Here the CDR3 reads CASGPYSNQPQHF. The CDR3 coding sequence is TGTGCCAGCGGGCCTTATAGCAATCAGCCCCAGCATTTT.

The chain links TRBV7-2 to TRBJ2-7; 8 bases match TRBD1. Germline CDR1 and CDR2: SGHTA and FQGNSA. This CDR3 has 14 residues. With V trimmed by 5 bases and J by 3 bases, 6 bases remained unmatched. This CDR3 is CASSGQGTHYEQYF. DNA of the CDR3: TGTGCCAGCAGCGGACAGGGAACTCACTACGAGCAGTACTTC. Variable domain in full (rest from reference TRBV7-2 and TRBJ2-7): GAGVSQSPSNKVTEKGKDVELRCDPISGHTALYWYRQSLGQGLEFLIYFQGNSAPDKSGLPSDRFSAERTGGSVSTLTIQRTQQEDSAVYLCASSGQGTHYEQYFGPGTRLTVT.

The sample holds a few counts of this clone. V gene TRBV5-1 combines with J gene TRBJ2-2, with D perhaps assigned TRBD1 or TRBD2 (5 bases each). Trimming pared 0 bases from V and 2 bases from J, leaving 14 bases between. The germline V gene encodes CDR1 SGHRS and CDR2 YFSETQ. The CDR3 is made up of 17 amino acids. The CDR3 bases are TGCGCCAGCAGCTTGGGTCATCGGGACCCTAACACCGGGGAGCTGTTTTTT. Translating gives CASSLGHRDPNTGELFF.

CDR3 region: CAWSKDRHSNQPQHF. CDR3 in DNA: TGTGCCTGGAGTAAGGACAGACATAGCAATCAGCCCCAGCATTTT. The chain is built from TRBV30 and TRBJ1-5; TRBD1 might be the D (6 bases). V was clipped by 2 bases and J by 0 bases, with 11 bases between them. Germline V lookup: CDR1 GTSNPN, CDR2 SVGIG (reference sequence). The CDR3 consists of 15 residues.

This clone was seen only once. J is TRBJ2-7 and V is TRBV5-5; D is perhaps TRBD1 or TRBD2 (5 bases each). V dropped 7 bases and J dropped 3 bases, with 14 bases sitting between them. The CDR3 is 13 amino acids. CDR1 and CDR2 from the germline V gene are SGHKS and YYEKEE (reference sequence). The CDR3 DNA sequence: TGTGCCAGCGAGGGAAGGGGTATCTACGAGCAGTACTTC. It specifies CASEGRGIYEQYF.

The chain is built from TRBV27 and TRBJ1-1; TRBD1 is a possible D gene (5 bases). This CDR3 spans 15 amino acids. Germline V gene lookup returns CDR1 MNHEY and CDR2 SMNVEV (reference sequence). V was pared by 7 bases and J by 7 bases, with 22 bases between. The CDR3 sequence: CASTSRSGIGGEAFF. The CDR3 nucleotides read TGTGCCAGCACCTCAAGGTCGGGGATTGGGGGTGAAGCTTTCTTT.

The V and J genes are TRBV30 and TRBJ2-3; weak D call: TRBD1 (5 bases). The CDR3 length is 12 residues. The ends were cut back, 3 bases at V and 6 bases at J, with 10 bases in the middle. From germline, CDR1 is GTSNPN and CDR2 SVGIG (reference sequence). The CDR3 DNA sequence: TGTGCCTGGAGCAGGGCGCTTGATACGCAGTATTTT. Residues: CAWSRALDTQYF.

J is TRBJ2-7 and V is TRBV13; 8 bases are a match to TRBD1. The CDR3 is made up of 15 amino acids. Germline CDR1 is PRHDT and CDR2 is FYEKMQ (reference sequence). V was pared by 5 bases and J by 2 bases, with 8 bases of the junction left unmatched. CDR3 in amino acids: CASSPKQGATYEQYF. The CDR3, as DNA: TGTGCCAGCAGCCCAAAGCAGGGGGCAACCTACGAGCAGTACTTC.

This chain links TRBV29-1 with TRBJ1-1, with D maybe TRBD1 (5 bases). Trimming shortened V by 7 bases and J by 3 bases, and 21 bases separated the two germline ends. This CDR3 has 15 residues. In germline, CDR1 is SQVTM, CDR2 ANQGSEA. CDR3 nucleotides: TGCAGCGCTTGGGACCTGGGTCGGGCTTACACTGAAGCTTTCTTT. Its protein is CSAWDLGRAYTEAFF.

The chain uses TRBV15 and TRBJ1-1, with a possible D match to TRBD1 (5 bases). CDR3 size: 15 residues. Germline V lookup: CDR1 LNHNV, CDR2 YYDKDF (reference sequence). V was shortened by 1 base and J by 1 base, with 10 bases between the two germline ends. CDR3 region: CATSRGGTGNTEAFF. The CDR3, as DNA: TGTGCCACCAGCAGAGGAGGGACTGGGAACACTGAAGCTTTCTTT.

The chain employs TRBV2 and TRBJ1-5; no clear D gene. The V end lost 4 bases, the J end lost 11 bases, and 12 bases lay between the germline ends. Germline V gives CDR1 SNHLY, CDR2 FYNNEI. The CDR3 is made up of 12 amino acids. The CDR3 here is CASSVGLEAQHF. The CDR3 nucleotides read TGTGCCAGCAGTGTGGGTCTCGAGGCCCAGCATTTT.

The rearrangement uses TRBV9 and TRBJ2-3; 13 bases are shared with TRBD2. Trimming removed 2 bases from V and 1 base from J; junction bases left unmatched: 1. CDR1 is SGDLS and CDR2 is YYNGEE in the germline V gene. This CDR3 has 16 amino acids. In DNA form, the CDR3 reads TGTGCCAGCAGCGTGACTAGCGGGAGGCGCACAGATACGCAGTATTTT. It is translated as CASSVTSGRRTDTQYF.

The chain links TRBV7-9 to TRBJ1-5; tentatively, D is TRBD1 (5 bases). The CDR3 extends over 14 amino acids. Germline assignment: CDR1 SEHNR and CDR2 FQNEAQ (reference sequence). The V and J ends lost 2 bases and 6 bases respectively, with 11 bases between them. As DNA, the CDR3 is TGTGCCAGCAGCTTACAGGGAGAAGGTCAGCCCCAGCATTTT. Protein: CASSLQGEGQPQHF.

The chain links TRBV6-1 to TRBJ1-6, with 9 bases matching TRBD1. After removal of 0 bases from V and 7 bases from J, the junction contained 16 bases not matched to a gene. Germline V gene lookup returns CDR1 MNHNS and CDR2 SASEGT. CDR3 size: 20 residues. The CDR3 here is CASSEARPGTGRRRNSPLHF. The DNA of the CDR3 is TGTGCCAGCAGTGAAGCCCGACCCGGGACAGGGAGAAGGAGGAATTCACCCCTCCACTTT.

The chain is built from TRBV6-1 and TRBJ1-5; possibly TRBD1 for D (5 bases). The germline V gene encodes CDR1 MNHNS and CDR2 SASEGT. There are 14 residues in the CDR3. Trimming cost V 6 bases and J 3 bases, with 12 bases left between them. The CDR3 sequence: CASREGFNNQPQHF. The CDR3 DNA reads TGTGCCAGCAGGGAGGGGTTTAACAATCAGCCCCAGCATTTT.

The chain is built from TRBV7-9 and TRBJ2-2; D is perhaps TRBD1 (6 bases). V lost 5 bases, J lost 7 bases, and 17 bases lay in between. This CDR3 spans 15 amino acids. CDR1 is SEHNR and CDR2 is FQNEAQ in the germline V gene (reference sequence). The CDR3 spells CASSVDGTLGGELFF. The CDR3 DNA follows: TGTGCCAGCAGCGTAGACGGGACACTCGGCGGGGAGCTGTTTTTT.

The rearrangement links TRBV18 to TRBJ2-7; D ambiguous. Deletions cut 6 bases from V and 2 bases from J, with 11 bases between. Germline CDR1 KGHSH, CDR2 LQKENI. CDR3 size: 13 residues. CDR3 in amino acids: CASSGQQTYEQYF. CDR3 coding DNA: TGTGCCAGCTCCGGGCAGCAAACCTACGAGCAGTACTTC.

The rearrangement uses TRBV5-6 and TRBJ2-6; D possibly uses TRBD1 or TRBD2 (5 bases each). Germline loops: CDR1 SGHDT, CDR2 YYEEEE. The CDR3 is made up of 17 amino acids. The V gene lost 1 base and the J gene lost 2 bases, with 13 bases spanning the gap. The CDR3 protein is CASSLSFGDPGANVLTF. The CDR3 DNA reads as TGTGCCAGCAGCTTGTCGTTTGGGGACCCTGGGGCCAACGTCCTGACTTTC.

This clone was seen a single time. The rearrangement uses TRBV6-5 and TRBJ2-1, with D possibly being TRBD1 or TRBD2 (5 bases each). CDR3 length: 16 amino acids. The ends were cut back, 0 bases at V and 8 bases at J, with 17 bases in the middle. CDR1 MNHEY and CDR2 SVGAGI come from the germline V gene. For the CDR3, the DNA is TGTGCCAGCAGTTACTCGATTGAGGCAGGGACGGATGAGCAGTTCTTC. This sequence encodes CASSYSIEAGTDEQFF.

CDR3 sequence reads: CASSQSQTGNCTEAFF. For the CDR3, the DNA is TGCGCCAGCAGTCAATCACAGACAGGGAATTGCACTGAAGCTTTCTTT. The V call is TRBV23-1, the J call TRBJ1-1, with TRBD1 matching 7 bases. Being an ORF, TRBV23-1 has a function that is uncertain. V shed 0 bases and J 4 bases; nucleotides not matched to a gene: 8. This CDR3 spans 16 amino acids.

This clone was detected only once. The chain couples TRBV7-2 to TRBJ2-3; maybe TRBD2 (6 bases). The V gene's germline CDR1 is SGHTA and CDR2 FQGNSA. Trimming removed 0 bases from V and 9 bases from J, with 13 bases in between. There are 14 residues in the CDR3. The CDR3 reads CASSLASGSETQYF. CDR3 nucleotides: TGTGCCAGCAGCTTAGCGTCCGGGAGTGAAACGCAGTATTTT.

The chain employs TRBV5-1 and TRBJ1-1; 7 positions match TRBD1. V lost 2 bases, J lost 5 bases, and 6 bases stayed unmatched. This CDR3 has 14 residues. Looked up from germline, CDR1 is SGHRS and CDR2 is YFSETQ. This CDR3 reads CASSFTGASTEAFF. In DNA form, the CDR3 reads TGCGCCAGCAGCTTTACAGGGGCATCTACTGAAGCTTTCTTT. Supplemented by reference TRBV5-1 and TRBJ1-1, the full variable domain reads KAGVTQTPRYLIKTRGQQVTLSCSPISGHRSVSWYQQTPGQGLQFLFEYFSETQRNKGNFPGRFSGRQFSNSRSEMNVSTLELGDSALYLCASSFTGASTEAFFGQGTRLTVV.

This clone was observed once. This chain uses TRBV4-1 with TRBJ2-5, with D possibly TRBD1 on 5 matching bases. The germline V and J ends were trimmed by 0 bases and 4 bases, with 15 bases remaining between them. Germline lookup yields CDR1 MGHRA and CDR2 YSYEKL. The CDR3 covers 16 residues. The CDR3 bases are TGCGCCAGCAGCCAAGATCAAGGCAGGGTAGGAGAGACCCAGTACTTC. It translates to CASSQDQGRVGETQYF.